These 28 T cell receptor beta chains were sequenced from one sample in a study of shared clonotypes between healthy human individuals. Profiling relied on immunoSEQ multiplex PCR, and the TCRdb table lists in-frame clones only, not all of them. Of roughly 500,000 clones in the sample, around 96% were seen once. Sequenced material: naive CD4+ T cells sorted from blood. The subset: CD45RA+ positively selected. The origin of the receptors is a woman in her twenties or thirties in good health.

This clone has only one observation. This chain joins TRBV28 and TRBJ2-7, with unresolved D. Deletions cut 7 bases from V and 2 bases from J, with 15 bases between. The CDR3 length is 14 residues. Germline V gene lookup returns CDR1 MDHEN and CDR2 SYDVKM. CDR3 loop: CASKTQRPPYEQYF. CDR3 coding DNA: TGTGCCAGCAAGACCCAGAGGCCCCCCTACGAGCAGTACTTC.

V and J are TRBV4-2 and TRBJ2-7, with TRBD2 identical over 11 bases. The ends lost 4 bases at V and 0 bases at J; junction bases unmatched: 8. Per the germline V gene, CDR1 is LGHNA and CDR2 is YNFKEQ. The CDR3 loop spans 17 amino acids. The CDR3 DNA reads as TGTGCCAGCAGCCCACGACTAGCGGGGTTTAGCTCCTACGAGCAGTACTTC. Translation: CASSPRLAGFSSYEQYF.

The V gene is TRBV28, the J gene TRBJ1-5; D remains unclear. Deletions cut 5 bases from V and 2 bases from J, with 7 bases between. This CDR3 region has 13 residues. Germline loops: CDR1 MDHEN, CDR2 SYDVKM. This CDR3 is CASSPSGNQPQHF. The DNA of the CDR3 is TGTGCCAGCAGTCCGTCGGGCAATCAGCCCCAGCATTTT.

The sample holds one count of this clone. J is TRBJ2-7 and V is TRBV7-8, with TRBD2 identical over 9 bases. Trimming removed 4 bases from V and 2 bases from J; junction bases left unmatched: 12. The CDR3 is 17 amino acids. Germline CDR1 is SGHVS and CDR2 is FQNEAQ. The CDR3 DNA reads as TGTGCCAGCAGCTGGCGTACAGGGTCTAGCGGGACCTACGAGCAGTACTTC. Amino acids: CASSWRTGSSGTYEQYF.

This clone was found once. V and J are TRBV6-1 and TRBJ2-6; D remains unclear. This CDR3 has 15 amino acids. Germline V CDR1 and CDR2: MNHNS, SASEGT. V was cut by 4 bases and J by 2 bases, with 9 bases left in between. Written as DNA, the CDR3 is TGTGCCAGCAGTGGGTTAGGAGCTGGGGCCAACGTCCTGACTTTC. This translates into CASSGLGAGANVLTF.

This clone was detected once. Here the CDR3 DNA reads TGTGCCAGCAGCTTATCCGGGGGGCAAGGCAATCAGCCCCAGCATTTT. Amino acids: CASSLSGGQGNQPQHF. The rearrangement joins TRBV7-9 to TRBJ1-5, with TRBD1 as a possible D gene (6 bases). V was shortened by 2 bases and J by 2 bases, with 13 bases between the two germline ends. This CDR3 spans 16 amino acids. Per the germline V gene, CDR1 is SEHNR and CDR2 is FQNEAQ (reference sequence).

V is TRBV18 and J is TRBJ1-2; D might be TRBD1 (5 bases). CDR1 is KGHSH, CDR2 LQKENI, per germline. V was trimmed by 3 bases and J by 1 base, leaving 12 bases between them. This CDR3 region has 15 residues. CDR3 amino acids: CASSPDSLNNYGYTF. The CDR3 DNA reads as TGTGCCAGCTCACCCGACAGCCTGAATAACTATGGCTACACCTTC.

The chain recombines TRBV5-1 with TRBJ2-3, with 14 bases that match TRBD2. Per the germline V gene, CDR1 is SGHRS and CDR2 is YFSETQ. The V segment lost 4 bases and the J segment 3 bases; nucleotides outside the gene matches: 4. CDR3 length equals 16 residues. The CDR3 reads CASSPGLAGETDTQYF. The CDR3 coding sequence is TGCGCCAGCAGCCCGGGACTAGCGGGAGAAACAGATACGCAGTATTTT.

This chain joins TRBV4-2 and TRBJ2-2; D is ambiguous. The CDR3 is 14 residues long. The germline gives CDR1 LGHNA, CDR2 YNFKEQ. Trimming cost V 3 bases and J 4 bases, with 9 bases left between them. CDR3 sequence (DNA): TGTGCCAGCAGCCAGGGTATTCTCACCGGGGAGCTGTTTTTT. Protein: CASSQGILTGELFF.

The CDR3 region has the DNA TGTGCCAGCACCCGGGGGACCGGGACTGATTCCTACAATGAGCAGTTCTTC. This translates into CASTRGTGTDSYNEQFF. The V call is TRBV5-4, the J call TRBJ2-1; a possible D gene is TRBD2 (6 bases). This CDR3 is 17 amino acids long. With 6 bases removed from V and 1 base from J, the gap between germline ends came to 20 bases. In germline, CDR1 is SGHNT, CDR2 YYREEE (reference sequence).

The CDR3 coding sequence is TGTGCCAGCAACGGACTAGCGGGAGGACGGAATGAGCAGTTCTTC. It yields the protein CASNGLAGGRNEQFF. This chain joins TRBV2 and TRBJ2-1; 14 positions match TRBD2. The CDR3 spans 15 residues. With V trimmed by 7 bases and J by 7 bases, 6 bases remained unmatched. Germline CDR1 reads SNHLY; CDR2 reads FYNNEI.

The V gene is TRBV2, the J gene TRBJ2-1; weak D call: TRBD2 (5 bases). CDR1 is SNHLY, CDR2 FYNNEI, per germline. CDR3 size: 14 residues. The V gene lost 4 bases and the J gene lost 5 bases, with 12 bases spanning the gap. CDR3 loop: CASSGRSGHNEQFF. The CDR3 coding sequence is TGTGCCAGCAGTGGTCGGAGCGGACACAATGAGCAGTTCTTC.

V usage is TRBV6-5 and J usage is TRBJ1-5, with 7 nucleotides matching TRBD1. J gave up 4 bases and V 6 bases, and 9 bases lay outside the gene matches. The CDR3 covers 15 residues. Germline CDR1 and CDR2: MNHEY and SVGAGI. CDR3 in DNA: TGTGCCAGCAGACGGAACAGGGGATGGAATCAGCCCCAGCATTTT. It encodes CASRRNRGWNQPQHF.

The rearrangement links TRBV5-4 to TRBJ1-2; no clear D gene. The CDR3 has 13 amino acids. V lost 4 bases, J lost 8 bases, and 15 bases lay in between. CDR1 SGHNT and CDR2 YYREEE come from the germline V gene (reference sequence). CDR3 sequence: CASSHGPAGGYTF. The CDR3 nucleotides are TGTGCCAGCAGCCACGGTCCCGCCGGAGGCTACACCTTC.

The chain has TRBV18 and TRBJ2-3; 9 bases match TRBD2. V shed 4 bases, J shed 6 bases, and the junction held 8 bases outside the gene matches. There are 15 residues in the CDR3. Germline V gene sequence: CDR1 KGHSH, CDR2 LQKENI. The CDR3 spells CASSRKTSGLDTQYF. CDR3 nucleotide sequence: TGTGCCAGCTCACGAAAGACTAGCGGTCTCGATACGCAGTATTTT.

The J gene is TRBJ1-2, the V gene TRBV11-3; TRBD1 might be the D (6 bases). Trimming stripped 7 bases from V and 7 bases from J, with 19 bases between. Germline V gene lookup returns CDR1 SGHNT and CDR2 YENEEA. This CDR3 contains 14 residues. The DNA of the CDR3 is TGTGCCAGCATCGACGGCGGGGGCCAGCCTGGCTACACCTTC. Translated, it gives CASIDGGGQPGYTF.

V gene TRBV4-2 combines with J gene TRBJ1-2, with a possible D match to TRBD1 (5 bases). The CDR3 spans 16 residues. V was pared by 0 bases and J by 2 bases, with 13 bases between. Germline lookup yields CDR1 LGHNA and CDR2 YNFKEQ. The CDR3, as DNA: TGTGCCAGCAGCCAAGATCTCACGGGGCTAAACTATGGCTACACCTTC. It translates to CASSQDLTGLNYGYTF.

This chain links TRBV2 with TRBJ1-1; D call uncertain. V lost 6 bases to trimming and J lost 5 bases, with 13 bases between them. The CDR3 consists of 13 residues. CDR1 is SNHLY, CDR2 FYNNEI, per germline. The CDR3 protein is CASRGWGGTEAFF. CDR3 in DNA: TGTGCCAGCAGGGGGTGGGGAGGGACTGAAGCTTTCTTT.

This clone was counted once. The chain links TRBV18 to TRBJ1-1, with 9 bases fitting TRBD1. The trim removed 2 bases at V and 10 bases at J, leaving 8 bases unmatched. The CDR3 consists of 14 residues. The germline V gene encodes CDR1 KGHSH and CDR2 LQKENI. In nucleotides, the CDR3 is TGTGCCAGCTCACCATCGACAGGGGGGATCTCAGCTTTCTTT. It yields the protein CASSPSTGGISAFF.

The chain couples TRBV21-1 to TRBJ2-5; the D segment call TRBD1 is taken from the table without a DNA check. TRBV21-1 is described as a pseudogene. This CDR3 region has 15 residues. The CDR3 nucleotides read TGTGCCAGCAGCAAAGCTGGCAGGCACCAAGAGACCCAGTACTTC. Residues: CASSKAGRHQETQYF.

J is TRBJ2-5 and V is TRBV19, with a tentative D call TRBD1 (6 bases). V gave up 5 bases and J gave up 1 base, with 14 bases separating them. The CDR3 length is 15 residues. Germline V gives CDR1 LNHDA, CDR2 SQIVND (reference sequence). This CDR3 reads CASSGTGTLQETQYF. CDR3 nucleotide sequence: TGTGCCAGTAGTGGGACCGGGACACTCCAAGAGACCCAGTACTTC.

The chain is built from TRBV10-2 and TRBJ2-5, with 8 bases that match TRBD2. This CDR3 is built from 15 residues. V gave up 8 bases and J gave up 4 bases; unmatched junction bases: 12. Germline V gene data show CDR1 as WSHSY and CDR2 as SAAADI. CDR3 DNA sequence: TGCGCCAGCCGACCTAGCGGGTTCGGAGGAGAGACCCAGTACTTC. Translation: CASRPSGFGGETQYF.

The chain links TRBV10-3 to TRBJ2-2; 10 positions agree with TRBD2. The junction had 9 bases not matched to a gene; V was cut back by 4 bases and J by 4 bases. The germline V gene encodes CDR1 ENHRY and CDR2 SYGVKD. CDR3 length: 17 amino acids. The CDR3 DNA reads as TGTGCCATCAGTGCAACTACTAGCGGGATTGGCACCGGGGAGCTGTTTTTT. It codes for CAISATTSGIGTGELFF.

The chain links TRBV7-2 to TRBJ2-7; 10 bases fit TRBD2. CDR3 size: 16 residues. Trimming at V came to 1 base and at J to 2 bases, leaving 5 bases not matched to a gene. Germline V CDR1 and CDR2: SGHTA, FQGNSA. Written as DNA, the CDR3 is TGTGCCAGCAGCTTAGATGCTAGCGGGAGCCCCTACGAGCAGTACTTC. Its protein is CASSLDASGSPYEQYF.

The chain is built from TRBV6-1 and TRBJ2-7; the D is unclear. V gave up 4 bases and J gave up 0 bases, with 13 bases separating them. CDR1 and CDR2 from the germline V gene are MNHNS and SASEGT. There are 15 residues in the CDR3. The CDR3 region is CASSAGPMSSYEQYF. The CDR3 DNA sequence: TGTGCCAGCAGTGCCGGACCCATGAGCTCCTACGAGCAGTACTTC.

V and J are TRBV6-4 and TRBJ2-2; 12 nucleotides line up with TRBD2. This CDR3 region has 19 residues. Per the germline V gene, CDR1 is MRHNA and CDR2 is SNTAGT. With V trimmed by 2 bases and J by 4 bases, 11 bases remained unmatched. The CDR3 nucleotides read TGTGCCAGCAGTGACAGAGGTGGTAGACTAGCGGGAGCCACCGGGGAGCTGTTTTTT. It is translated as CASSDRGGRLAGATGELFF.

This sequence joins TRBV11-2 and TRBJ2-7; TRBD2 aligns across 13 bases. The CDR3 is 14 residues long. V was clipped by 5 bases and J by 7 bases; unmatched bases: 5. Germline V gene data show CDR1 as SGHAT and CDR2 as FQNNGV. For the CDR3, the DNA is TGTGCCAGCAGCCAAGGGACTAGCGGGAAAGAGCAGTACTTC. Translation: CASSQGTSGKEQYF.

This clone was observed once. V usage is TRBV13 and J usage is TRBJ2-7; the match to TRBD2 covers 7 bases. Germline trimming cut 2 bases from V and 3 bases from J; bases unmatched to any gene: 16. Germline V lookup: CDR1 PRHDT, CDR2 FYEKMQ (reference sequence). The CDR3 loop spans 18 amino acids. The CDR3 here is CASSLRAESGKLDYEQYF. The CDR3 DNA reads as TGTGCCAGCAGCTTAAGGGCCGAGAGCGGGAAATTGGACTACGAGCAGTACTTC.